A single sample gave rise to the 15 T cell receptor beta chains below, sequenced in a study of blood T cell repertoires in COVID-19. This table comes from immunoSEQ multiplex PCR, and its TCRdb copy is limited to in-frame clones, with some not included. The table includes about 220,000 clones, roughly 80% detected once. What was sequenced was PBMCs or T cells enriched from blood (not recorded which). The receptors shown here come from a woman aged 40 to 50 with acute COVID-19.

The CDR3 region has the DNA TGTGCCAGTAGTATAGGAGGCGCGGGGGGGCGCACAGATACGCAGTATTTT. It encodes CASSIGGAGGRTDTQYF. This rearrangement joins TRBV19 to TRBJ2-3, with 9 bases lining up with TRBD2. V gave up 1 base and J gave up 1 base; unmatched junction bases: 6. This CDR3 region has 17 residues. Germline V gene sequence: CDR1 LNHDA, CDR2 SQIVND (reference sequence).

The rearrangement joins TRBV7-2 to TRBJ1-1; 7 bases match TRBD1. In germline, CDR1 is SGHTA, CDR2 FQGNSA. The CDR3 sequence is 17 residues long. J was trimmed by 4 bases and V by 1 base; bases with no gene match: 12. Here the CDR3 reads CASSLGARTGPGTEAFF. CDR3 DNA sequence: TGTGCCAGCAGCTTAGGAGCCAGGACAGGACCGGGCACTGAAGCTTTCTTT.

The rearrangement links TRBV4-2 to TRBJ2-5, with a tentative D call TRBD2 (5 bases). From germline, CDR1 is LGHNA and CDR2 YNFKEQ. Trimming shortened V by 4 bases and J by 2 bases, and 11 bases separated the two germline ends. CDR3 length equals 14 residues. CDR3 sequence reads: CASSRLSAQETQYF. CDR3 DNA sequence: TGTGCCAGCAGCCGGCTTAGCGCGCAAGAGACCCAGTACTTC.

The chain is built from TRBV18 and TRBJ2-7, with TRBD1 identical over 12 bases. Germline assignment: CDR1 KGHSH and CDR2 LQKENI. The V segment lost 6 bases and the J segment 5 bases; nucleotides outside the gene matches: 5. This CDR3 region has 14 residues. Written as DNA, the CDR3 is TGTGCCAGCTCGCCGGGACAGGGGGCCAACGAGCAGTACTTC. Translated: CASSPGQGANEQYF. The full variable domain, completed using reference TRBV18 and TRBJ2-7, is NAGVMQNPRHLVRRRGQEARLRCSPMKGHSHVYWYRQLPEEGLKFMVYLQKENIIDESGMPKERFSAEFPKEGPSILRIQQVVRGDSAAYFCASSPGQGANEQYFGPGTRLTVT.

J is TRBJ2-7 and V is TRBV7-2, with a tentative D call TRBD1 (6 bases). Germline CDR1 and CDR2: SGHTA and FQGNSA. The CDR3 sequence is 14 residues long. Trimming stripped 5 bases from V and 0 bases from J, with 11 bases between. CDR3 amino acids: CASSQGIGSYEQYF. The CDR3 bases are TGTGCCAGCAGCCAGGGGATCGGCTCCTACGAGCAGTACTTC.

This clone was observed a single time. This chain connects TRBV4-1 to TRBJ2-7; D might be TRBD1 (6 bases). CDR1 MGHRA and CDR2 YSYEKL come from the germline V gene. This CDR3 has 16 amino acids. Trimming took 1 base from V and 7 from J, leaving 20 bases between them. In DNA form, the CDR3 reads TGCGCCAGCAGCCAAGTCGGGACAAGGGGCAGAGGGGAGCAGTACTTC. Its translation: CASSQVGTRGRGEQYF.

The rearrangement uses TRBV19 and TRBJ1-1; D is possibly TRBD1 (6 bases). In germline, CDR1 is LNHDA, CDR2 SQIVND (reference sequence). The CDR3 covers 13 residues. V dropped 6 bases and J dropped 3 bases, with 11 bases sitting between them. DNA for the CDR3: TGTGCCAGTAGACATCAGGGGTACACTGAAGCTTTCTTT. Amino acid sequence: CASRHQGYTEAFF.

The gene calls are TRBV28 and TRBJ1-3; D is ambiguous. V was cut by 2 bases and J by 1 base, with 9 bases left in between. CDR3 length: 15 residues. Germline-derived CDR1 and CDR2 are MDHEN and SYDVKM. CDR3 in amino acids: CASSLPMASGNTIYF. CDR3 DNA: TGTGCCAGCAGTTTACCAATGGCATCTGGAAACACCATATATTTT.

The genes are TRBV27 and TRBJ1-2; 10 bases agree with TRBD1. The CDR3 covers 15 residues. Germline CDR1 and CDR2: MNHEY and SMNVEV (reference sequence). Trimming removed 6 bases from V and 5 bases from J; junction bases left unmatched: 9. The CDR3 coding sequence is TGTGCCAGCAGACCGGGGACAGGGGTTTGGTATGGCTACACCTTC. Its translation is CASRPGTGVWYGYTF.

The rearrangement joins TRBV19 to TRBJ2-1; TRBD2 aligns across 13 bases. Unmatched junction bases numbered 7, after V lost 6 bases and J lost 5 bases. Germline CDR1 reads LNHDA; CDR2 reads SQIVND (reference sequence). The CDR3 contains 16 residues. The CDR3 nucleotides read TGTGCCAGTAGGGGACTAGCGGGATTAAAAAACAATGAGCAGTTCTTC. It is translated as CASRGLAGLKNNEQFF.

The chain couples TRBV4-2 to TRBJ1-2; a possible D gene is TRBD1 (5 bases). This CDR3 is built from 10 residues. Per germline, CDR1 LGHNA and CDR2 YNFKEQ. CDR3 sequence (DNA): TGTCAAGGGGCAAACTATGGCTACACCTTC. The encoded protein is CQGANYGYTF.

CDR3 residues: CASSSAGSGNTIYF. CDR3 bases: TGTGCCAGCAGTTCGGCGGGCTCTGGAAACACCATATATTTT. This chain joins TRBV6-2 or TRBV6-3 and TRBJ1-3; D is ambiguous. Between the trimmed V and J ends, which lost 4 bases and 0 bases, there was a span of 7 bases. The CDR3 sequence is 14 residues long. Germline lookup yields CDR1 MNHEY and CDR2 SVGEGT.

The chain recombines TRBV19 with TRBJ1-1; 9 bases are shared with TRBD1. Per germline, CDR1 LNHDA and CDR2 SQIVND (reference sequence). CDR3 length equals 17 residues. With 3 bases clipped from V and 4 bases from J, the junction kept 12 bases outside the gene matches. The CDR3 DNA reads TGTGCCAGTAGTATCTCCGCTCCGGGACAGGGTTCCACTGAAGCTTTCTTT. Its translation: CASSISAPGQGSTEAFF. The whole variable domain, filled in from reference TRBV19 and TRBJ1-1, reads DGGITQSPKYLFRKEGQNVTLSCEQNLNHDAMYWYRQDPGQGLRLIYYSQIVNDFQKGDIAEGYSVSREKKESFPLTVTSAQKNPTAFYLCASSISAPGQGSTEAFFGQGTRLTVV.

The sample holds a few counts of this clone. J is TRBJ1-2 and V is TRBV7-2; perhaps TRBD1 as D (6 bases). V was shortened by 1 base and J by 1 base, with 13 bases between the two germline ends. The CDR3 has 16 amino acids. Germline CDR1 and CDR2: SGHTA and FQGNSA. Here the CDR3 reads CASSLEGTQHNYGYTF. The CDR3 DNA reads as TGTGCCAGCAGCTTAGAAGGGACACAACATAACTATGGCTACACCTTC.

This clone was found a few times. The CDR3: CASSGGDRQETQYF. The DNA for the CDR3 is TGTGCCAGCAGTGGGGGGGACAGGCAAGAGACCCAGTACTTC. The chain has TRBV2 and TRBJ2-5, with 8 bases lining up with TRBD1. CDR3 length: 14 amino acids. Trimming took 4 bases from V and 2 from J; bases not matched to a gene: 3. The V gene's germline CDR1 is SNHLY and CDR2 FYNNEI.